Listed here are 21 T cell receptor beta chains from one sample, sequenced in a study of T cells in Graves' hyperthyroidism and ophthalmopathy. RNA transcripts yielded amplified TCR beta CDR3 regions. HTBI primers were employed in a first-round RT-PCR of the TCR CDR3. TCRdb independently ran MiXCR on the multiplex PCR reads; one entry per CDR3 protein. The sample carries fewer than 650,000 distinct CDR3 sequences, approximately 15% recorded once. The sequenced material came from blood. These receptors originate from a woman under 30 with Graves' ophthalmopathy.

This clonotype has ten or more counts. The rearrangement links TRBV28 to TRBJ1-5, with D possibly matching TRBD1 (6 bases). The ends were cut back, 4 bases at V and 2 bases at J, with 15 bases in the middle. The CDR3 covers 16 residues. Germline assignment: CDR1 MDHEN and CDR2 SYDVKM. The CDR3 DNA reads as TGTGCCAGCAGTTCACACAGGGTAGGGGGCAATCAGCCCCAGCATTTT. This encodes CASSSHRVGGNQPQHF.

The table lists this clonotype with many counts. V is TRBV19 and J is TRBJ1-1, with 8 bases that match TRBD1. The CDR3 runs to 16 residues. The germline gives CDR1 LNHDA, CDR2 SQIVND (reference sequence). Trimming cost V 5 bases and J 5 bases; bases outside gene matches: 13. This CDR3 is CASSRLGGQGWTEAFF. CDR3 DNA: TGTGCCAGTAGTCGCCTCGGAGGACAGGGATGGACTGAAGCTTTCTTT.

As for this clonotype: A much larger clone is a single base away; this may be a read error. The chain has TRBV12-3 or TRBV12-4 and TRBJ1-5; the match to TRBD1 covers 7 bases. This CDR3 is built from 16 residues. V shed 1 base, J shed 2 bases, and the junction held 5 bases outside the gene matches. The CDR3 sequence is CASSLGTGYGNQPQHF. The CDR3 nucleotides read TGTGCCAGCAGTTTAGGGACAGGTTATGGCAATCAGCCCCAGCATTTT.

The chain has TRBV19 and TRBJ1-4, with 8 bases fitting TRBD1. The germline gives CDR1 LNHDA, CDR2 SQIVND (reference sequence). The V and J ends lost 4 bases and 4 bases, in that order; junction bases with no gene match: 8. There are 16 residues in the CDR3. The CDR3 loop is CASSTYPTGDNEKLFF. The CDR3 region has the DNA TGTGCCAGTAGTACCTATCCGACAGGGGATAATGAAAAACTGTTTTTT. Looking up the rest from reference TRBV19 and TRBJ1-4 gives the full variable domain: DGGITQSPKYLFRKEGQNVTLSCEQNLNHDAMYWYRQDPGQGLRLIYYSQIVNDFQKGDIAEGYSVSREKKESFPLTVTSAQKNPTAFYLCASSTYPTGDNEKLFFGSGTQLSVL.

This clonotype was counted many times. DNA of the CDR3: TGTGCCAGCAGCTTAGAATTGACGGGGGACGGTACGCAGTATTTT. Translated: CASSLELTGDGTQYF. V and J are TRBV11-2 and TRBJ2-3, with a weak D call TRBD2 (6 bases). Trimming pared 0 bases from V and 8 bases from J, leaving 15 bases between. CDR1 and CDR2 (germline): SGHAT, FQNNGV. The CDR3 sequence is 15 residues long.

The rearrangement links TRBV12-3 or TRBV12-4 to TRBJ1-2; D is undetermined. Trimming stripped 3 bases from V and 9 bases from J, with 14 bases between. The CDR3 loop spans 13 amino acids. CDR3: CASSFGRQDRYTF. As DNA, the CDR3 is TGTGCCAGCAGTTTCGGTCGGCAGGACCGCTACACCTTC.

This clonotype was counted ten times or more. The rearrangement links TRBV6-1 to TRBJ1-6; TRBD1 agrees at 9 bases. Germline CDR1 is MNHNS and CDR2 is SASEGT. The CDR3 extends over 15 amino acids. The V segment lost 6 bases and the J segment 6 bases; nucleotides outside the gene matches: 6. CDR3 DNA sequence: TGTGCCAGCAGGGCGCAGACAGGGGGTAATTCACCCCTCCACTTT. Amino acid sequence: CASRAQTGGNSPLHF.

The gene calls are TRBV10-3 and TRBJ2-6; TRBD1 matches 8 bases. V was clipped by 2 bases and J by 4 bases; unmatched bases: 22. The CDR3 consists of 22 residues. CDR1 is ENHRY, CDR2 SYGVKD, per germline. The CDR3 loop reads CAISEPDLRRGRVGRGANVLTF. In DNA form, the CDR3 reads TGTGCCATCAGTGAGCCGGACCTACGCAGGGGGCGGGTCGGCAGAGGGGCCAACGTCCTGACTTTC.

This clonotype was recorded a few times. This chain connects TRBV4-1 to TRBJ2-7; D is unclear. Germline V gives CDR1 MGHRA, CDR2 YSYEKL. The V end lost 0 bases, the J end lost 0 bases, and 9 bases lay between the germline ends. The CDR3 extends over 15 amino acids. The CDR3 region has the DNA TGCGCCAGCAGCCAAGATCGGGCGGTCTCCTACGAGCAGTACTTC. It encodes CASSQDRAVSYEQYF.

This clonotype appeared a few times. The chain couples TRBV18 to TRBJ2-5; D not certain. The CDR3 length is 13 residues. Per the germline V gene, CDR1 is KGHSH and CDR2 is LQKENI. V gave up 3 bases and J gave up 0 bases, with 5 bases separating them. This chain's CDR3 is CASSPEYQETQYF. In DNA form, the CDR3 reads TGTGCCAGCTCACCGGAGTACCAAGAGACCCAGTACTTC.

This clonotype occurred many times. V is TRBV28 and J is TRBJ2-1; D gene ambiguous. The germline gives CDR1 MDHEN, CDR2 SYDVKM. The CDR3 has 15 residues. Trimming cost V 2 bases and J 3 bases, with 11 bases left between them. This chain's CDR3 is CASSLEANGYNEQFF. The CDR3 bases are TGTGCCAGCAGTTTAGAAGCTAACGGCTACAATGAGCAGTTCTTC.

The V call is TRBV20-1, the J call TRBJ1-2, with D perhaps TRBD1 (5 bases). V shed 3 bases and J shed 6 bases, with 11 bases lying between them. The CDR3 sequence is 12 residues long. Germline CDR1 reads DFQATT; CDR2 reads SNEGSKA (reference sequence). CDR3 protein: CSASEGSNGYTF. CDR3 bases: TGCAGTGCTAGTGAGGGGAGTAATGGCTACACCTTC.

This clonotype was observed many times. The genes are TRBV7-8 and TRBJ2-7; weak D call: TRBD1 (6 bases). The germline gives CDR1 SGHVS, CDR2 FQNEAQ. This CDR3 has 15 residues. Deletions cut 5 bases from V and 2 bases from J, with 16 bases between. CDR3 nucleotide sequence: TGTGCCAGCAGCAAACCCACAGGGAATACCTACGAGCAGTACTTC. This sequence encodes CASSKPTGNTYEQYF.

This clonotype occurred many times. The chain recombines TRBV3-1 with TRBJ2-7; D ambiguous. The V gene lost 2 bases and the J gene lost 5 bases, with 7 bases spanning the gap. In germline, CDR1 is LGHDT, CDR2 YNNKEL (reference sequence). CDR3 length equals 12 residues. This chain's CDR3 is CASSQYNDEQYF. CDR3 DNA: TGTGCCAGCAGCCAATATAATGACGAGCAGTACTTC.

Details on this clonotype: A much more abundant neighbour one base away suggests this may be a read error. The CDR3 sequence: CSAREVGTSGRGKAGQYF. In DNA, the CDR3 is TGCAGTGCTAGAGAAGTTGGGACTAGCGGGAGGGGAAAAGCCGGGCAGTACTTC. This rearrangement joins TRBV20-1 to TRBJ2-7; 16 bases are a match to TRBD2. V lost 0 bases and J lost 9; bases outside the gene matches: 14. This CDR3 is 18 amino acids long. Germline values: CDR1 DFQATT, CDR2 SNEGSKA (reference sequence).

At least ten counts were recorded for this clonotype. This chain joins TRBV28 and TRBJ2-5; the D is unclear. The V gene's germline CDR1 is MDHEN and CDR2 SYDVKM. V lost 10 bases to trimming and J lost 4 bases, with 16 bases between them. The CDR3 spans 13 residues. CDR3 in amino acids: CATVPGSRETQYF. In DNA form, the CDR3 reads TGTGCCACTGTCCCAGGAAGCCGAGAGACCCAGTACTTC.

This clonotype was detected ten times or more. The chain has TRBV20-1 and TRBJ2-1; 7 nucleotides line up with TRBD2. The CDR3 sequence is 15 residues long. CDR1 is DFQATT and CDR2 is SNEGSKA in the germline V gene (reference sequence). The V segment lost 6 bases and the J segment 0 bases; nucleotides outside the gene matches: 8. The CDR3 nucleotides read TGCAGTGCCGAGAGCGGGACTACCTCCTACAATGAGCAGTTCTTC. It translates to CSAESGTTSYNEQFF.

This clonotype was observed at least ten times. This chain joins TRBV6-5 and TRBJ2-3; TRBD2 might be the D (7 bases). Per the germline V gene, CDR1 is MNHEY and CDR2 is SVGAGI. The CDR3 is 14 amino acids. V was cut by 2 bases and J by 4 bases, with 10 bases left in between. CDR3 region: CASSYEGGADTQYF. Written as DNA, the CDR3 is TGTGCCAGCAGTTACGAGGGGGGGGCAGATACGCAGTATTTT.

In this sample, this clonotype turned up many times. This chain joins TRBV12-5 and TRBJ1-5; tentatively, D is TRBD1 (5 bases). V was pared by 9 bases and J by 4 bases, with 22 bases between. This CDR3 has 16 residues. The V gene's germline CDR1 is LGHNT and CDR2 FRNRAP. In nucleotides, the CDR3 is TGTGCTAGCCGAATGACGGGACTGCTTGGGAATCAGCCCCAGCATTTT. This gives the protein CASRMTGLLGNQPQHF.

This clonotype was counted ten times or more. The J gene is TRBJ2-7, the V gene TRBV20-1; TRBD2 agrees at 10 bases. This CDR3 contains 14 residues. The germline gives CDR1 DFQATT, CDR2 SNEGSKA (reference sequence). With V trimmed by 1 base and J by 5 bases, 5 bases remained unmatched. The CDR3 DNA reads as TGCAGTGCTAGAGTTTCCGGGACTAGCGACGAGCAGTACTTC. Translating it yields CSARVSGTSDEQYF.

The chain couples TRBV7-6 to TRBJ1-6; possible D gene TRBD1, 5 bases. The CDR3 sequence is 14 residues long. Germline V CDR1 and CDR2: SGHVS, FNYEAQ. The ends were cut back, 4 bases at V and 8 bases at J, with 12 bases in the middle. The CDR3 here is CASSSSGGDSPLHF. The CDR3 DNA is TGTGCCAGCAGCTCGTCAGGAGGGGATTCACCCCTCCACTTT.